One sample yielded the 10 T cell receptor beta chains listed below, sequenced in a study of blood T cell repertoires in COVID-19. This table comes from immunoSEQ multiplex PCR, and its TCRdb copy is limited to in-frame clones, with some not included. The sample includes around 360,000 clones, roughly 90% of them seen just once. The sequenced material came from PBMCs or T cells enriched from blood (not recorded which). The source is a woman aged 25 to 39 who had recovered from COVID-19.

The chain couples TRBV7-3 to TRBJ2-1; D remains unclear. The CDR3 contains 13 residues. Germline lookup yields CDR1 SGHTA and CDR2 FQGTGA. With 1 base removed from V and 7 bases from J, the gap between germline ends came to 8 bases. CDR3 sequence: CASSLSQDNEQFF. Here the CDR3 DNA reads TGTGCCAGCAGCTTAAGCCAGGATAATGAGCAGTTCTTC.

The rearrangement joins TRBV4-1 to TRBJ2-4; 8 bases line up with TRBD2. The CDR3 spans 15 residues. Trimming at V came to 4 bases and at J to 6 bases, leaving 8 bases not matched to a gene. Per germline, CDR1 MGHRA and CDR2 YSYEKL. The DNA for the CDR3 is TGCGCCAGCAGCCTTCAGCGGGGGCAATCAAACATTCAGTACTTC. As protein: CASSLQRGQSNIQYF.

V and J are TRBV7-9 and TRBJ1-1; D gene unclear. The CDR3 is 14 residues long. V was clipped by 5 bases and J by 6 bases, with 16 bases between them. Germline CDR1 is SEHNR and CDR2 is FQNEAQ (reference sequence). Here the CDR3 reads CASSPSWARPEAFF. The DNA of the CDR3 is TGTGCCAGCAGCCCGAGCTGGGCAAGGCCTGAAGCTTTCTTT.

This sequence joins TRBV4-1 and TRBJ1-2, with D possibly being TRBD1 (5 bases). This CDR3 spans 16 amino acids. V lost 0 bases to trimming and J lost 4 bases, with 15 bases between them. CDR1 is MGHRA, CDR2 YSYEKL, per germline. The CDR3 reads CASSQDTSDRLYGYTF. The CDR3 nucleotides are TGCGCCAGCAGCCAAGATACCTCCGACAGACTCTATGGCTACACCTTC.

CDR3 in amino acids: CASSLGPNTEAFF. As DNA, the CDR3 is TGCGCCAGCAGCCTTGGCCCGAACACTGAAGCTTTCTTT. The chain carries TRBV4-1 and TRBJ1-1, with D uncertain. Trimming cost V 4 bases and J 1 base, with 7 bases left between them. This CDR3 is 13 amino acids long. The V gene's germline CDR1 is MGHRA and CDR2 YSYEKL.

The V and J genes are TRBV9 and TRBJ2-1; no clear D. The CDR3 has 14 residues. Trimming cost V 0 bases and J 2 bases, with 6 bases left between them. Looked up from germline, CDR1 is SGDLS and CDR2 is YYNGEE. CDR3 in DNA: TGTGCCAGCAGCGTAGGCGTCACCTACAATGAGCAGTTCTTC. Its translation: CASSVGVTYNEQFF.

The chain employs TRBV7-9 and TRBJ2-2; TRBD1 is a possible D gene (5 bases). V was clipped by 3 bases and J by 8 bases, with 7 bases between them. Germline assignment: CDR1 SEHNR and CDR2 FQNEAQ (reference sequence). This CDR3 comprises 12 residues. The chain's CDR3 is CASSFQGGELFF. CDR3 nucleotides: TGTGCCAGCAGCTTCCAGGGTGGGGAGCTGTTTTTT.

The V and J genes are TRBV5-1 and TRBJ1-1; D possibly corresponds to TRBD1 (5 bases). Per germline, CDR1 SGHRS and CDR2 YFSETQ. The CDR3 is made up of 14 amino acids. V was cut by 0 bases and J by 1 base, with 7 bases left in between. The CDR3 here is CASSLAGQNTEAFF. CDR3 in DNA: TGCGCCAGCAGCTTGGCAGGACAGAACACTGAAGCTTTCTTT.

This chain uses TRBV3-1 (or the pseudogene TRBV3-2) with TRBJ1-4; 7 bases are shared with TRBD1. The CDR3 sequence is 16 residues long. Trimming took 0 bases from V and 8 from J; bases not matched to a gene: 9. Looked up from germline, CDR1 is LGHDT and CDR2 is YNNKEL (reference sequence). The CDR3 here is CASSQDAGGPWEKLFF. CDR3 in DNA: TGTGCCAGCAGCCAAGATGCAGGGGGGCCTTGGGAAAAACTGTTTTTT.

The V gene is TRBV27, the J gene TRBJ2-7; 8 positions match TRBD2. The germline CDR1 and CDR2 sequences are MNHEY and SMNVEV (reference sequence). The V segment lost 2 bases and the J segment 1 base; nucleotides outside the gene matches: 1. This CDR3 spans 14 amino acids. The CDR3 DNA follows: TGTGCCAGCAGTTTAGTAGCGGGATCCTACGAGCAGTACTTC. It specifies CASSLVAGSYEQYF.